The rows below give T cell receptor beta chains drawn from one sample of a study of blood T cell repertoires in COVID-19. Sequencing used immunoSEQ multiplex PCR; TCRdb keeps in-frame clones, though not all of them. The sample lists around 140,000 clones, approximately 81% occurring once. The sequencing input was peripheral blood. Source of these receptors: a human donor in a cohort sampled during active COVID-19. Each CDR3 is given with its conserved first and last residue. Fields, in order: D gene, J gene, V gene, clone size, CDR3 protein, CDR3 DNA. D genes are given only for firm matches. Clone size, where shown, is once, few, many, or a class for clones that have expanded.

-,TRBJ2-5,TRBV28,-,CASSLVGPVETQYF,TGTGCCAGCAGTTTGGTTGGTCCGGTGGAGACCCAGTACTTC
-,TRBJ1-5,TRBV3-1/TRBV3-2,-,CASSQDVTETNQPQHF,TGTGCCAGCAGCCAAGATGTTACAGAGACCAATCAGCCCCAGCATTTT
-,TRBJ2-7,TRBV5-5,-,CASSLPRREQYF,TGTGCCAGCAGCTTGCCCCGGAGGGAGCAGTACTTC
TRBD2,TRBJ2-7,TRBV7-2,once,CASSKTSGSYEQYF,TGTGCCAGCAGCAAGACCAGCGGGAGCTACGAGCAGTACTTC
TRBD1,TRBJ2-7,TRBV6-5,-,CASSPDRVAEQYF,TGTGCCAGCAGTCCGGACAGGGTAGCCGAGCAGTACTTC
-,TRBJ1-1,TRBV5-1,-,CASSQDSYNEAFF,TGCGCCAGCAGCCAAGACAGTTACAACGAAGCTTTCTTT
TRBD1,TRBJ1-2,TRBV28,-,CASTPFATGEGLGYTF,TGTGCCAGCACTCCTTTCGCGACAGGGGAAGGGTTGGGCTACACCTTC
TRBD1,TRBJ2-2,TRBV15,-,CATSTRQGLAGELFF,TGTGCCACCAGCACCCGACAGGGTTTGGCCGGGGAGCTGTTTTTT
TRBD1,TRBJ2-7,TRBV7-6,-,CASSLGQGPVYEQYF,TGTGCCAGCAGCTTAGGACAGGGGCCTGTCTACGAGCAGTACTTC
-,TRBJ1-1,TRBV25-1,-,CASSVGVTAFF,TGTGCCAGCAGTGTCGGGGTGACTGCTTTCTTT
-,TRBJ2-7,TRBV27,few,CASSSLLRGTYYEQYF,TGTGCCAGCAGTTCACTTCTTAGAGGGACTTACTACGAGCAGTACTTC
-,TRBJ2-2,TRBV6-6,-,CASSYPREVTGELFF,TGTGCCAGCAGTTACCCCAGGGAGGTCACCGGGGAGCTGTTTTTT
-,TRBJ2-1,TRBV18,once,CASSPYSPREQFF,TGTGCCAGCTCACCATACTCTCCCCGGGAGCAGTTCTTC
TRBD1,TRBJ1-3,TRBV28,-,CASSPQGAPGNTIYF,TGTGCCAGCAGTCCTCAGGGGGCACCTGGAAACACCATATATTTT
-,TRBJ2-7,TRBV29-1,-,CSVRVSSPGAYEQYF,TGCAGCGTGAGGGTCTCTAGCCCCGGGGCCTACGAGCAGTACTTC
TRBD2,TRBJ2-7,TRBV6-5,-,CASSRAGDYEQYF,TGTGCCAGCAGTCGGGCGGGAGACTACGAGCAGTACTTC
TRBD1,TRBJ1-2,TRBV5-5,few,CASSLQDRGAGYTF,TGTGCCAGCAGCTTGCAGGACAGGGGGGCTGGCTACACCTTC
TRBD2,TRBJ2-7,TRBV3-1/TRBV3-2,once,CASSPSPASGRWVRAYEQYF,TGTGCCAGCAGCCCCTCTCCGGCTAGCGGGAGATGGGTGAGGGCCTACGAGCAGTACTTC
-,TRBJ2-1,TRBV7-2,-,CASSLGLAAELRNEQFF,TGTGCCAGCAGCTTAGGCCTTGCAGCGGAGCTTCGCAATGAGCAGTTCTTC
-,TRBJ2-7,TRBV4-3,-,CASSQDFPGASYEQYF,TGCGCCAGCAGCCAAGATTTCCCAGGGGCTAGCTACGAGCAGTACTTC
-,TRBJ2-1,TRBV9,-,CASSVVSGSSYNEQFF,TGTGCCAGCAGCGTAGTGAGCGGAAGCTCCTACAATGAGCAGTTCTTC
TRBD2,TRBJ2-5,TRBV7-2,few,CASSPSGSGETQYF,TGTGCCAGCAGCCCGAGCGGGAGCGGAGAGACCCAGTACTTC
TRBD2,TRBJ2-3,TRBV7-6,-,CASSLFGGGVTDTQYF,TGTGCCAGCAGCTTATTCGGGGGGGGAGTGACAGATACGCAGTATTTT
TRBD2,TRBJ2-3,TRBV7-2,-,CASSLSLASGRSDTQYF,TGTGCCAGCAGCTTAAGTCTCGCTAGCGGGAGATCAGATACGCAGTATTTT
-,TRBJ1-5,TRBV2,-,CASRKAGTGTLSNQPQHF,TGTGCCAGCAGGAAAGCGGGAACAGGGACCCTTAGCAATCAGCCCCAGCATTTT